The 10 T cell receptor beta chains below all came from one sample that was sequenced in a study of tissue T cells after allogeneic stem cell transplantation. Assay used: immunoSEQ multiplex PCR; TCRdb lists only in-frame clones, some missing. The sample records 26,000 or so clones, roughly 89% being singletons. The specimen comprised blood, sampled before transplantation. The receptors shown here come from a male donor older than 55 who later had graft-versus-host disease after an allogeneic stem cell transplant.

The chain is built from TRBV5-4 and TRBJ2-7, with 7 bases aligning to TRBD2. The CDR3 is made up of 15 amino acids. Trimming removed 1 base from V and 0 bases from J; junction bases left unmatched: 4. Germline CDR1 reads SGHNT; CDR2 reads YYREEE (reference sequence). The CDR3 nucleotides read TGTGCCAGCAGCTTGTCGCTAGCGGTCTCCTACGAGCAGTACTTC. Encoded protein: CASSLSLAVSYEQYF.

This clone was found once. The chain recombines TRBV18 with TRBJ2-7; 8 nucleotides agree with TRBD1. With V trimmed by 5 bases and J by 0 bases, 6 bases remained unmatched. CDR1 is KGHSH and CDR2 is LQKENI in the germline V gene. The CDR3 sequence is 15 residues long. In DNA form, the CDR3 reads TGTGCCAGCTCAGACAGGGGAGGTAGCTCCTACGAGCAGTACTTC. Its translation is CASSDRGGSSYEQYF.

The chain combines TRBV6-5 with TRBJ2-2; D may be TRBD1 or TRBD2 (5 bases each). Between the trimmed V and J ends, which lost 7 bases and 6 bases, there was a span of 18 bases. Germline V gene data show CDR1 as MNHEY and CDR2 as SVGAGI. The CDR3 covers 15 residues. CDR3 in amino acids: CASTSGTTGAGELFF. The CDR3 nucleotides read TGTGCCAGCACCTCGGGGACCACTGGGGCCGGGGAGCTGTTTTTT.

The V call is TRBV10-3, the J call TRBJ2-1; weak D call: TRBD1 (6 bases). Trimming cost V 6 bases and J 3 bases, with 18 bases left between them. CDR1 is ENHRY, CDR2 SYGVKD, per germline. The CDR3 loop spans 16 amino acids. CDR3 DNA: TGTGCCATCAGCCGACAGGCGCTGGGGGACTACAATGAGCAGTTCTTC. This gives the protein CAISRQALGDYNEQFF.

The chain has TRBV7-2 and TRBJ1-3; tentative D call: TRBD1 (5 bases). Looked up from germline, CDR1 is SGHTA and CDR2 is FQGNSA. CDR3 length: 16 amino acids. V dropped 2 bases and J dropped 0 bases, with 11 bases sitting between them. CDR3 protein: CASSLSTVTSGNTIYF. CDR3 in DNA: TGTGCCAGCAGCTTATCGACAGTTACCTCTGGAAACACCATATATTTT.

CDR3 coding DNA: TGTGCCAGCAGCAATCGGAGGGGGGAAGCTTTCTTT. Its translation is CASSNRRGEAFF. The chain is built from TRBV7-3 and TRBJ1-1; D might be TRBD1 (6 bases). This CDR3 has 12 amino acids. Germline V gene lookup returns CDR1 SGHTA and CDR2 FQGTGA. V was pared by 5 bases and J by 8 bases, with 12 bases between.

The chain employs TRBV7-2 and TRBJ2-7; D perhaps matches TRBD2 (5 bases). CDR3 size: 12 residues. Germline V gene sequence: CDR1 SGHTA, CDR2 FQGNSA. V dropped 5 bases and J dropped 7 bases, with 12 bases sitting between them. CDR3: CASSRRSGEQYF. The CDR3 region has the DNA TGTGCCAGCAGCCGACGGTCGGGGGAGCAGTACTTC.

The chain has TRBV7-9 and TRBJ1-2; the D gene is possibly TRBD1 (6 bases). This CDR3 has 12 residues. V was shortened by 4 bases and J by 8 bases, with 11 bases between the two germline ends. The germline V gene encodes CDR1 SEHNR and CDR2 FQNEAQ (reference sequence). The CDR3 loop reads CASSSQGDGYTF. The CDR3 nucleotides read TGTGCCAGCAGCTCACAGGGAGACGGCTACACCTTC. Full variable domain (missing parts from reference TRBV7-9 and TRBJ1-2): DTGVSQNPRHKITKRGQNVTFRCDPISEHNRLYWYRQTLGQGPEFLTYFQNEAQLEKSRLLSDRFSAERPKGSFSTLEIQRTEQGDSAMYLCASSSQGDGYTFGSGTRLTVV.

The CDR3 nucleotides are TGTGCCAGCAGCTTGGTGGGACTAGCAGGAGACAATGAGCAGTTCTTC. Protein: CASSLVGLAGDNEQFF. This chain links TRBV5-4 with TRBJ2-1, with TRBD2 identical over 9 bases. The CDR3 extends over 16 amino acids. J gave up 5 bases and V 0 bases, and 6 bases lay outside the gene matches. Looked up from germline, CDR1 is SGHNT and CDR2 is YYREEE (reference sequence).

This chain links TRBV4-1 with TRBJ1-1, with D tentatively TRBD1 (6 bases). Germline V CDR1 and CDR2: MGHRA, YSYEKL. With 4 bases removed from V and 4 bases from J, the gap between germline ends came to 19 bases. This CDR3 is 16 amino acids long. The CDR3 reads CASSPRDTLRGTEAFF. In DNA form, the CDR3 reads TGCGCCAGCAGCCCCCGGGACACTCTAAGGGGCACTGAAGCTTTCTTT.